This T cell receptor (beta chain) originates from a study of T-cell reconstitution after alpha-beta-depleted transplantation in children. Molecular barcoding with unique molecular identifiers was used for the TCRbeta library. TCRdb independently ran MiXCR on the PCR reads; one entry per CDR3 protein. The sample shows approximately 80,000 distinct CDR3 sequences, 12% to 15% of them seen only once. This CDR3 is built from 15 residues. V was pared by 0 bases and J by 0 bases, with 9 bases between. Germline V CDR1 and CDR2: SGDLS, YYNGEE. The source is a male patient aged 2-9 years who had a stem cell transplant for acute lymphoblastic leukemia, so the T cells may come from the graft donor. The sample consisted of PBMCs, mostly from graft donor cells, taken 180 days after TCRalphabeta/CD19-depleted stem cell transplant. J is TRBJ1-1 and V is TRBV9; D is uncertain. The CDR3 nucleotides read TGTGCCAGCAGCGTAGGAGGGCCATTGAACACTGAAGCTTTCTTT. It translates to CASSVGGPLNTEAFF.